Each of the 19 T cell receptor beta chains below was sequenced from the same sample in a study of blood T cell repertoires in COVID-19. Profiling relied on immunoSEQ multiplex PCR, and the TCRdb table lists in-frame clones only, not all of them. The sample has 110,000 or so clones, approximately 84% seen once; the top ten hold approximately 3.6%. Sequenced material: peripheral blood. The receptors come from a middle-aged man with acute or convalescent COVID-19.

The chain uses TRBV10-1 and TRBJ1-2; D is possibly TRBD1 (6 bases). CDR3 length: 13 amino acids. Trimming removed 5 bases at V and 2 bases at J, with 9 bases between. Looked up from germline, CDR1 is WNHNN and CDR2 is SYGVQD (reference sequence). The CDR3 sequence is CASSRDMNYGYTF. DNA for the CDR3: TGCGCCAGCAGTCGGGACATGAACTATGGCTACACCTTC.

This sequence joins TRBV7-2 and TRBJ2-1; D is unclear. Germline CDR1 reads SGHTA; CDR2 reads FQGNSA. Trimming pared 5 bases from V and 4 bases from J, leaving 15 bases between. The CDR3 is 15 residues long. The CDR3 nucleotides read TGTGCCAGCAGCACTCAATCACAGCTATACAATGAGCAGTTCTTC. This codes for CASSTQSQLYNEQFF.

The rearrangement joins TRBV7-2 to TRBJ2-5; TRBD1 agrees at 9 bases. CDR1 SGHTA and CDR2 FQGNSA come from the germline V gene. V gave up 4 bases and J gave up 1 base; unmatched junction bases: 1. This CDR3 contains 14 residues. In nucleotides, the CDR3 is TGTGCCAGCAGCTGGGACAGGGTCCAAGAGACCCAGTACTTC. This sequence encodes CASSWDRVQETQYF.

This sequence joins TRBV9 and TRBJ1-1, with a weak D call TRBD1 (5 bases). Trimming removed 6 bases from V and 6 bases from J, with 18 bases in between. CDR1 is SGDLS, CDR2 YYNGEE, per germline. CDR3 length: 14 amino acids. The CDR3 protein is CASNRGEGSSEAFF. The CDR3 coding sequence is TGTGCCAGCAACCGAGGGGAGGGATCTTCTGAAGCTTTCTTT.

The V call is TRBV6-5, the J call TRBJ2-3; tentative D call: TRBD1 (6 bases). From germline, CDR1 is MNHEY and CDR2 SVGAGI. Trimming removed 8 bases at V and 2 bases at J, with 11 bases between. This CDR3 comprises 13 residues. CDR3 loop: CASGDTHTDTQYF. As DNA, the CDR3 is TGTGCCAGCGGGGACACACACACAGATACGCAGTATTTT.

The V and J genes are TRBV6-1 and TRBJ1-5, with 7 bases matching TRBD1. The CDR3 has 15 residues. Germline values: CDR1 MNHNS, CDR2 SASEGT. The junction had 7 bases not matched to a gene; V was cut back by 2 bases and J by 6 bases. The CDR3 region is CASSERAEGAQPQHF. As DNA, the CDR3 is TGTGCCAGCAGTGAACGGGCGGAGGGGGCTCAGCCCCAGCATTTT.

This chain links TRBV19 with TRBJ2-2; no clear D gene. The CDR3 consists of 13 residues. The germline CDR1 and CDR2 sequences are LNHDA and SQIVND (reference sequence). V was pared by 1 base and J by 6 bases, with 6 bases between. The CDR3 loop is CASSIVLAGELFF. CDR3 DNA: TGTGCCAGTAGTATAGTACTCGCCGGGGAGCTGTTTTTT.

This rearrangement joins TRBV7-9 to TRBJ1-6; 7 nucleotides line up with TRBD1. The germline CDR1 and CDR2 sequences are SEHNR and FQNEAQ (reference sequence). The CDR3 runs 19 residues. V was pared by 5 bases and J by 0 bases, with 13 bases of the junction left unmatched. In DNA form, the CDR3 reads TGTGCCAGCAGCCCAACGGACAGGCGTATCGACTCCTATAATTCACCCCTCCACTTT. Protein sequence: CASSPTDRRIDSYNSPLHF. The full variable domain, its missing parts supplied by reference TRBV7-9 and TRBJ1-6, is DTGVSQNPRHKITKRGQNVTFRCDPISEHNRLYWYRQTLGQGPEFLTYFQNEAQLEKSRLLSDRFSAERPKGSFSTLEIQRTEQGDSAMYLCASSPTDRRIDSYNSPLHFGNGTRLTVT.

V usage is TRBV19 and J usage is TRBJ1-1; 8 bases agree with TRBD1. The CDR3 length is 12 residues. In germline, CDR1 is LNHDA, CDR2 SQIVND (reference sequence). V lost 7 bases to trimming and J lost 8 bases; unmatched junction nucleotides: 6. The CDR3 spells CASTPDRVEAFF. The CDR3 nucleotides read TGTGCCAGTACCCCGGACAGGGTAGAAGCTTTCTTT. The variable domain in full, with the rest retrieved from reference TRBV19 and TRBJ1-1, is DGGITQSPKYLFRKEGQNVTLSCEQNLNHDAMYWYRQDPGQGLRLIYYSQIVNDFQKGDIAEGYSVSREKKESFPLTVTSAQKNPTAFYLCASTPDRVEAFFGQGTRLTVV.

The V call is TRBV6-4, the J call TRBJ2-1; the match to TRBD2 covers 12 bases. V lost 4 bases, J lost 6 bases, and 1 base stayed unmatched. CDR1 MRHNA and CDR2 SNTAGT come from the germline V gene. The length of the CDR3 is 14 residues. CDR3 sequence: CASSASGGANEQFF. CDR3 in DNA: TGTGCCAGCAGTGCTAGCGGGGGGGCCAATGAGCAGTTCTTC.

This chain joins TRBV19 and TRBJ1-5, with 9 bases lining up with TRBD1. The length of the CDR3 is 18 residues. J lost 4 bases, V lost 6 bases, and 16 bases had no gene match. Germline assignment: CDR1 LNHDA and CDR2 SQIVND (reference sequence). The CDR3 loop reads CASSSTGGRFRVNQPQHF. The DNA of the CDR3 is TGTGCCAGTAGCTCGACAGGGGGGCGTTTTAGGGTGAATCAGCCCCAGCATTTT.

V and J are TRBV23-1 and TRBJ1-2; D might be TRBD1 (5 bases). TRBV23-1 is an ORF for which the function is uncertain. This CDR3 has 14 residues. The V and J ends lost 2 bases and 2 bases respectively, with 9 bases between them. CDR3 region: CASSQMDTNYGYTF. The CDR3 DNA reads TGCGCCAGCAGTCAAATGGACACCAACTATGGCTACACCTTC.

This chain links TRBV9 with TRBJ2-3; D is uncertain. This CDR3 contains 14 residues. The V gene lost 0 bases and the J gene lost 8 bases, with 13 bases spanning the gap. The V gene's germline CDR1 is SGDLS and CDR2 YYNGEE. For the CDR3, the DNA is TGTGCCAGCAGCGTAGGACGCGACCTAGGTACGCAGTATTTT. It is translated as CASSVGRDLGTQYF.

The rearrangement joins TRBV10-1 to TRBJ2-3; D ambiguous. Per the germline V gene, CDR1 is WNHNN and CDR2 is SYGVQD (reference sequence). The CDR3 spans 15 residues. V was cut by 2 bases and J by 2 bases, with 11 bases left in between. Written as DNA, the CDR3 is TGCGCCAGCAGTGAGGCCAGTCCGCTCACAGATACGCAGTATTTT. It translates to CASSEASPLTDTQYF.

The rearrangement links TRBV13 to TRBJ1-2; 12 nucleotides align to TRBD1. The V gene end was trimmed by 3 bases and the J gene end by 2 bases; junction bases not matched to a gene: 4. Germline loops: CDR1 PRHDT, CDR2 FYEKMQ (reference sequence). This CDR3 is built from 16 residues. CDR3 bases: TGTGCCAGCAGCTTGGGACAGGGGGCGCTGAACTATGGCTACACCTTC. It encodes CASSLGQGALNYGYTF.

The rearrangement uses TRBV19 and TRBJ2-5; 9 bases line up with TRBD1. V lost 4 bases to trimming and J lost 1 base; unmatched junction nucleotides: 1. The CDR3 covers 14 residues. The germline V gene encodes CDR1 LNHDA and CDR2 SQIVND (reference sequence). The CDR3 DNA is TGTGCCAGTAGTAAGGGACAGGGCCAAGAGACCCAGTACTTC. This gives the protein CASSKGQGQETQYF.

The rearrangement links TRBV19 to TRBJ2-7; 7 bases agree with TRBD1. V dropped 4 bases and J dropped 2; count of bases not matched to a gene: 5. CDR3 size: 14 residues. The germline gives CDR1 LNHDA, CDR2 SQIVND (reference sequence). This chain's CDR3 is CASSKWTGTYEQYF. In DNA form, the CDR3 reads TGTGCCAGTAGTAAATGGACAGGAACCTACGAGCAGTACTTC.

The genes are TRBV4-3 and TRBJ1-1; no reliable D call. Trimming stripped 4 bases from V and 6 bases from J, with 15 bases between. Germline V lookup: CDR1 LGHNA, CDR2 YSLEER. The CDR3 sequence is 14 residues long. In DNA form, the CDR3 reads TGCGCCAGCAGCCCCGGAGCCAGACTAGCTGAAGCTTTCTTT. This sequence encodes CASSPGARLAEAFF.

The rearrangement links TRBV9 to TRBJ1-1; 7 bases fit TRBD1. Losses at the gene ends were 4 bases for V and 1 base for J; bases not matched to a gene: 4. Looked up from germline, CDR1 is SGDLS and CDR2 is YYNGEE. There are 14 residues in the CDR3. CDR3 coding DNA: TGTGCCAGCAGCCCCCGGGACAGGAACACTGAAGCTTTCTTT. Its protein product is CASSPRDRNTEAFF.